This record concerns one T cell receptor beta chain sequence. The data were taken from a study of blood T cell repertoires in COVID-19. The wider study: Researchers got acute and convalescent COVID-19 samples from the United States, Italy and Spain.

The repertoire was sequenced with immunoSEQ multiplex PCR; TCRdb's copy has only in-frame clones and lacks some. The table includes about 160,000 clones, over 70% detected once. This receptor was taken from a woman in her 40s with acute COVID-19. The sequencing sample was made of PBMCs or T cells enriched from blood (not recorded which).

Here the CDR3 reads CASSLGQGNTDTQYF. The DNA for the CDR3 is TGTGCCAGCAGCTTAGGGCAGGGGAATACAGATACGCAGTATTTT. The gene calls are TRBV11-2 and TRBJ2-3, with D possibly matching TRBD1 (6 bases). The CDR3 contains 15 residues. Germline V gene data show CDR1 as SGHAT and CDR2 as FQNNGV. The germline V and J ends were trimmed by 1 base and 3 bases, with 11 bases remaining between them.